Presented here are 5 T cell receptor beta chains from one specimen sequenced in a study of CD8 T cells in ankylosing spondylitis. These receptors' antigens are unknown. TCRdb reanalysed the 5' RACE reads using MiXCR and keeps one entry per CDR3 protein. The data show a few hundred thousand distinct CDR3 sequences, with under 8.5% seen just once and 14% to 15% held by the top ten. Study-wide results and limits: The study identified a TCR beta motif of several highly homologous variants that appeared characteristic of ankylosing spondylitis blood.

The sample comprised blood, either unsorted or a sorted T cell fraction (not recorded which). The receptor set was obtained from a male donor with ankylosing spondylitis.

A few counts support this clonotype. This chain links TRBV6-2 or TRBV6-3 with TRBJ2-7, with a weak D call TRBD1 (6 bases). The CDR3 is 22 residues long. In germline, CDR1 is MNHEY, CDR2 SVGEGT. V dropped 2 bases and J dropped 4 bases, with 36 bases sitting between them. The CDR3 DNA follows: TGTGCCAGCAGTTACATTGGCAGGGGAGCCCCCAGGGGACGGGTGAACTATTACGAGCAGTACTTC. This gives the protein CASSYIGRGAPRGRVNYYEQYF.

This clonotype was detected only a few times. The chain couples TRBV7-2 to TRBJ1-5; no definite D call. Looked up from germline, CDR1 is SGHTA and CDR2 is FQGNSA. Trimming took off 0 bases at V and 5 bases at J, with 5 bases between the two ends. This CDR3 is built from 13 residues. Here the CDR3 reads CASSLAQHQPQHF. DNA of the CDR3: TGTGCCAGCAGCTTAGCTCAGCATCAGCCCCAGCATTTT.

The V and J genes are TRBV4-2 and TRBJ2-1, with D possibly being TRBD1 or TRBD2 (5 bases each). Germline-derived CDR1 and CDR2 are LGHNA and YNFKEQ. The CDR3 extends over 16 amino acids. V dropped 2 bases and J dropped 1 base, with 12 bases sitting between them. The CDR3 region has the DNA TGTGCCAGCAGCCAATCGGGGCAGAAATCCTACAATGAGCAGTTCTTC. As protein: CASSQSGQKSYNEQFF.

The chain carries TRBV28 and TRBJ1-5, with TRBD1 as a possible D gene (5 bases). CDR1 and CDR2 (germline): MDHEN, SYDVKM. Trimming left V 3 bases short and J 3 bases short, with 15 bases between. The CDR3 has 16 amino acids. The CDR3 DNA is TGTGCCAGCAGTTTTCGGGACCGCTCCAACAATCAGCCCCAGCATTTT. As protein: CASSFRDRSNNQPQHF.

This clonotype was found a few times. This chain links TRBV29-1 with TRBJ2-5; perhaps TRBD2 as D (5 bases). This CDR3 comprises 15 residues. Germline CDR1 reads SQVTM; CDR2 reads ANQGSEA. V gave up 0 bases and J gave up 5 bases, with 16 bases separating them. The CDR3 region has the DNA TGCAGCGTTGAAGAGGAGGTGGGAGTGGGTGAGACCCAGTACTTC. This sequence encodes CSVEEEVGVGETQYF.